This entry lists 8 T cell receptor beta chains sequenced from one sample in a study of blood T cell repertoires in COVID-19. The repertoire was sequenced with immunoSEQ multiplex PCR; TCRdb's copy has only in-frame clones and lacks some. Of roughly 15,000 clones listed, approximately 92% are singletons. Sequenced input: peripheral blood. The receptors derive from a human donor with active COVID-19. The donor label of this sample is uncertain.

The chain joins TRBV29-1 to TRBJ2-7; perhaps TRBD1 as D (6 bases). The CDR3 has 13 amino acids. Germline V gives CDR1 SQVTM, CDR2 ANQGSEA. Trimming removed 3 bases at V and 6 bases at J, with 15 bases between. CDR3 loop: CSVESAGVSEQYF. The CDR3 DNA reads TGCAGCGTTGAGTCTGCAGGGGTCTCCGAGCAGTACTTC.

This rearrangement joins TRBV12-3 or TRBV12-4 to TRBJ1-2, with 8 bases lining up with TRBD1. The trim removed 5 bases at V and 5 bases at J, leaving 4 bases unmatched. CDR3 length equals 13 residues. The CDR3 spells CASSVGQDYGYTF. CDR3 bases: TGTGCCAGCAGTGTGGGACAGGATTATGGCTACACCTTC.

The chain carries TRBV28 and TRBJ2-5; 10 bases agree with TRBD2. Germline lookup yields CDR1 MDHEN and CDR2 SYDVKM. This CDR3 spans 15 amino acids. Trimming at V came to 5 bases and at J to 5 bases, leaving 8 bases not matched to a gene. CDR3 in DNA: TGTGCCAGCAGTCCTCTAGCGGGAGATTGGGAGACCCAGTACTTC. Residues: CASSPLAGDWETQYF. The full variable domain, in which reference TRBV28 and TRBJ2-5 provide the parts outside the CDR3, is DVKVTQSSRYLVKRTGEKVFLECVQDMDHENMFWYRQDPGLGLRLIYFSYDVKMKEKGDIPEGYSVSREKKERFSLILESASTNQTSMYLCASSPLAGDWETQYFGPGTRLLVL.

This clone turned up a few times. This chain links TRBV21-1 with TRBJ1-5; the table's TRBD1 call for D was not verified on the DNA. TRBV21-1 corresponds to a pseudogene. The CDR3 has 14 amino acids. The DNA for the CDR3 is TGTGCCAGCAGCAAACAGGGATACAATCAGCCCCAGCATTTT. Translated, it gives CASSKQGYNQPQHF.

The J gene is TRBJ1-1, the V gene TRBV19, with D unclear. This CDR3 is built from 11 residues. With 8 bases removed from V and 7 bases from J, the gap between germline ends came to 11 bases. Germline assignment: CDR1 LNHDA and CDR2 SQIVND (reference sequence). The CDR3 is CASHTFGEAFF. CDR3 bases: TGTGCCAGTCATACCTTCGGTGAAGCTTTCTTT.

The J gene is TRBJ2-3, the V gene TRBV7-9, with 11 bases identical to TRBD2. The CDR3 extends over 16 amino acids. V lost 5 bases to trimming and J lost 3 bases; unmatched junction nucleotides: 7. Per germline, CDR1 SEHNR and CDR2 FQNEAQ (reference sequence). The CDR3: CASSLIAGGPTDTQYF. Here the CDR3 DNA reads TGTGCCAGCAGCCTTATAGCGGGGGGGCCAACAGATACGCAGTATTTT.

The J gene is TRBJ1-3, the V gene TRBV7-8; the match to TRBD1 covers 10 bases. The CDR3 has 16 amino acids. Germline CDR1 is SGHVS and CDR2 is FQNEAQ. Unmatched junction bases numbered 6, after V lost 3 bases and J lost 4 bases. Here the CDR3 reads CASSFEGQGNGNTIYF. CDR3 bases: TGTGCCAGCAGCTTCGAGGGACAGGGGAACGGAAACACCATATATTTT.

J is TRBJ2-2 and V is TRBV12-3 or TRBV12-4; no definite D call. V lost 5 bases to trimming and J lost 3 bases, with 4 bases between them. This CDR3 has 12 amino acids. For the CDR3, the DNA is TGTGCCAGCAGTCCGTACACCGGGGAGCTGTTTTTT. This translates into CASSPYTGELFF.